The 13 T cell receptor beta chains below were found in one sample sequenced in a study of blood T cell repertoires in COVID-19. The table came from immunoSEQ multiplex PCR; TCRdb's copy has only in-frame clones and leaves some out. The repertoire consists of about 52,000 clones, with about four fifths occurring once and the leading ten covering 26%. Sequencing was performed on peripheral blood. These receptors all come from a woman older than 75 with COVID-19, enrolled during active disease.

The chain links TRBV24-1 to TRBJ2-3, with TRBD1 identical over 10 bases. Germline assignment: CDR1 KGHDR and CDR2 SFDVKD. The CDR3 covers 21 residues. V shed 0 bases, J shed 0 bases, and the junction held 14 bases outside the gene matches. The CDR3 loop is CATSDLLVWDRGPFSTDTQYF. The CDR3 bases are TGTGCCACCAGTGATTTGCTGGTTTGGGACAGGGGCCCTTTTAGCACAGATACGCAGTATTTT.

V usage is TRBV3-1 (or the pseudogene TRBV3-2) and J usage is TRBJ1-4; D gene unclear. The germline gives CDR1 LGHDT, CDR2 YNNKEL (reference sequence). The CDR3 is 17 residues long. V lost 4 bases to trimming and J lost 4 bases, with 19 bases between them. CDR3 nucleotide sequence: TGTGCCAGCAGCCGATCAAGGACTAACAGATATAATGAAAAACTGTTTTTT. Its translation is CASSRSRTNRYNEKLFF.

CDR3 coding DNA: TGTGCCTGGGGGGTGGGGCAGGGCTACGAGCAGTACTTC. This translates into CAWGVGQGYEQYF. This chain uses TRBV30 with TRBJ2-7, with D possibly TRBD1 on 5 matching bases. The CDR3 length is 13 residues. V was clipped by 5 bases and J by 3 bases, with 14 bases between them. CDR1 is GTSNPN, CDR2 SVGIG, per germline (reference sequence).

V usage is TRBV6-6 and J usage is TRBJ1-3, with 8 bases lining up with TRBD1. The CDR3 consists of 14 residues. The germline V gene encodes CDR1 MNHNY and CDR2 SVGAGI (reference sequence). After removal of 5 bases from V and 4 bases from J, the junction contained 4 bases not matched to a gene. CDR3 sequence (DNA): TGTGCCAGCAGTAAGGACAGGGCGGGAAACACCATATATTTT. Translated: CASSKDRAGNTIYF.

The V and J genes are TRBV9 and TRBJ1-4; D gene ambiguous. The germline CDR1 and CDR2 sequences are SGDLS and YYNGEE. The CDR3 consists of 14 residues. Trimming cost V 0 bases and J 7 bases, with 10 bases left between them. The CDR3, as DNA: TGTGCCAGCAGCGTAGGACTAGGGCGTGAAAAACTGTTTTTT. It specifies CASSVGLGREKLFF.

V gene TRBV6-4 combines with J gene TRBJ2-7, with 9 bases lining up with TRBD1. The CDR3 spans 15 residues. Per the germline V gene, CDR1 is MRHNA and CDR2 is SNTAGT. Unmatched junction bases numbered 8, after V lost 5 bases and J lost 3 bases. The CDR3 sequence: CASSHKGQGSYEQYF. The CDR3 DNA reads TGTGCCAGCAGTCACAAGGGACAGGGTAGCTACGAGCAGTACTTC.

The V call is TRBV27, the J call TRBJ2-7; the D gene is possibly TRBD2 (5 bases). The CDR3 is 13 amino acids. From germline, CDR1 is MNHEY and CDR2 SMNVEV (reference sequence). V gave up 3 bases and J gave up 4 bases, with 10 bases separating them. The CDR3 bases are TGTGCCAGCAGTTTTGGAGGAAAGTACGAGCAGTACTTC. Protein product: CASSFGGKYEQYF.

This CDR3 is CASQDSLNQPQHF. Written as DNA, the CDR3 is TGTGCCAGTCAGGACAGCCTCAATCAGCCCCAGCATTTT. The V and J genes are TRBV19 and TRBJ1-5; D might be TRBD1 (6 bases). This CDR3 comprises 13 residues. The germline V and J ends were trimmed by 8 bases and 3 bases, with 11 bases remaining between them. Per the germline V gene, CDR1 is LNHDA and CDR2 is SQIVND (reference sequence).

This clone was counted a few times. The J gene is TRBJ2-1, the V gene TRBV3-1 (or the pseudogene TRBV3-2); maybe TRBD2 (5 bases). Germline V CDR1 and CDR2: LGHDT, YNNKEL (reference sequence). V was clipped by 0 bases and J by 4 bases, with 16 bases between them. This CDR3 contains 17 residues. The CDR3 DNA sequence: TGTGCCAGCAGCCAAGACCCGTCGGGATTGAGGTACAATGAGCAGTTCTTC. Amino acid sequence: CASSQDPSGLRYNEQFF.

This clone was seen a few times. The chain has TRBV19 and TRBJ2-7; D possibly corresponds to TRBD2 (5 bases). The germline V gene encodes CDR1 LNHDA and CDR2 SQIVND (reference sequence). The CDR3 has 14 amino acids. The V and J ends lost 10 bases and 4 bases respectively, with 20 bases between them. In DNA, the CDR3 is TGTGCCACCGCGAAGCGGTTCGAACGATACGAGCAGTACTTC. It encodes CATAKRFERYEQYF.

The gene calls are TRBV9 and TRBJ2-1; 10 nucleotides align to TRBD2. Germline CDR1 and CDR2: SGDLS and YYNGEE. V lost 3 bases, J lost 0 bases, and 3 bases stayed unmatched. The CDR3 covers 16 residues. The CDR3 bases are TGTGCCAGCAGCGCTCCTAGCGGGAGCTCCTACAATGAGCAGTTCTTC. Translated, it gives CASSAPSGSSYNEQFF.

This chain connects TRBV7-2 to TRBJ2-1, with D possibly being TRBD2 (5 bases). In germline, CDR1 is SGHTA, CDR2 FQGNSA. Trimming took 1 base from V and 0 from J, leaving 10 bases between them. This CDR3 contains 16 residues. In nucleotides, the CDR3 is TGTGCCAGCAGCTTAGATGGACTTTACTCCTACAATGAGCAGTTCTTC. Translation gives CASSLDGLYSYNEQFF.

The chain carries TRBV3-1 (or the pseudogene TRBV3-2) and TRBJ2-1; 12 bases are a match to TRBD2. The junction had 1 base not matched to a gene; V was cut back by 1 base and J by 6 bases. The CDR3 extends over 15 amino acids. Germline V lookup: CDR1 LGHDT, CDR2 YNNKEL (reference sequence). The CDR3 spells CASSQGLAGANEQFF. CDR3 sequence (DNA): TGTGCCAGCAGCCAAGGACTAGCGGGGGCCAATGAGCAGTTCTTC.